Included here is one T cell receptor beta chain sequence, with context. No cognate antigen has been identified for it. The sample holds no much larger clone one base away, and base qualities are not on file. This sample is drawn from a study of post-analysis software for immune sequencing data (dated by TCRdb to the mid-2010s). About the investigation overall: Relapsing-remitting, secondary progressive and progressive-relapsing multiple sclerosis were recorded as disease courses, and subtype annotation was lacking for some patients. The multiple sclerosis patient repertoires were compared with about a dozen previously published healthy control repertoires from donors aged roughly 6 to 25 years. A subset of samples was prepared in parallel using single-end sample barcoding, then pooled and co-amplified after Illumina adapter ligation.

General conclusions and limits of the study: The control group was slightly older than the multiple sclerosis patient group. Normalized Chao1 diversity was significantly lower in multiple sclerosis patients than controls, suggesting substantial peripheral T-cell clonal expansion. A handful of TRBV segments, including TRBV5-6, TRBV5-1 and TRBV20-1, were significantly more frequent in patients than controls. Strong co-clustering of samples prepared in the same batch was shown by direct clustering with F measure, prompting a batch-effect correction.

Libraries were made using PCR. The reads were generated on an Illumina HiSeq 2500. To reduce PCR and sequencing biases, unique molecular identifiers were incorporated into the TCR beta cDNA libraries. Approximately 500,000 cDNA molecules were obtained for every 1 to 10 million input T cells, so each molecule roughly corresponded to one T cell. The patient libraries were prepared and sequenced with the same protocol used for the earlier healthy control dataset. Samples belonging to the same batch were prepared together, multiplexed and sequenced on a shared HiSeq lane. The paper's processing steps were these. Raw barcoded reads were processed with MIGEC, and single-read molecular identifier groups were discarded before consensus assembly and CDR3 extraction. VDJtools was used for post-analysis of the clonotype tables, and diversity was normalized by down-sampling every dataset to the size of the smallest sample. To correct batch-related cross-sample contamination, repertoire overlap clustering matched CDR3 amino acid sequences but not nucleotide sequences. The public reads were reanalyzed by TCRdb: fastp trimming at Q25, MiXCR alignment, in-frame beta chains only. Entries are consolidated by CDR3 protein sequence, retaining the most common genes and DNA. These V and J calls originate from TCRdb's pipeline instead of the authors' own analysis. The sample includes about 200,000 distinct CDR3 sequences, with around 30% observed a single time. The ten largest clones capture roughly 3.4% of the sample.

TCR beta repertoires were profiled from peripheral blood of 10 to 15 young patients with multiple sclerosis to demonstrate the VDJtools post-analysis software. The patients with multiple sclerosis were children and adolescents between 6 and 15 years of age. V has 4 bases trimmed and J has 6 bases trimmed; junction bases matching no gene number 8. CDR1 and CDR2, looked up from the germline V gene (reference sequence), are GTSNPN and SVGIG. The CDR3 covers 15 residues, taking in both the cysteine and the phenylalanine. Here the CDR3 DNA is all that survives: 45 bases in frame from base 1. Sequences were obtained from blood. The chain uses TRBV30 and TRBJ2-2, with TRBD2 matching 10 junction bases. This receptor was identified in a girl under 18 with multiple sclerosis. The CDR3 protein sequence reads: CAWKGGTSVAGELFF. The DNA reads as follows: TGTGCCTGGAAAGGCGGGACTAGCGTCGCCGGGGAGCTGTTTTTT.